These T cell receptor beta chains were read from a single sample in a study of T cells expressing NK-cell markers. After re-calling the 5' RACE reads, TCRdb lists one entry per CDR3 protein, DNA absent. This sample's clone table lists thousands of distinct CDR3 sequences. The specimen was blood T cells: a sorted CD56 or NKG2C T cell subset, CD4+ or CD8+ T cells, or bulk PBMC T cells (not recorded which). These receptor sequences come from a man between 18 and 35 years old in good health. CDR3s include the opening cysteine and the closing phenylalanine or tryptophan. The order of the fields is clone size, V gene, J gene, CDR3 protein. For some rows the clone size is stated as once, few or many, or as a class when expanded; others skip it.

>medium-sized|TRBV29-1|TRBJ2-1
CSVEDEGPQVF
>NA|TRBV6-4|TRBJ2-2
CASSEGTGELFF
>NA|TRBV20-1|TRBJ2-1
CSRLAGRSSYNEQFF
>NA|TRBV6-4|TRBJ2-1
CASSDSGTSGINEQFF
>NA|TRBV28|TRBJ1-4
CASSFLSRWGEKLFF
>NA|TRBV2|TRBJ2-5
CASGQGAFSGETQYF
>NA|TRBV20-1|TRBJ2-2
CSASRADRGDTGELFF
>NA|TRBV15|TRBJ1-3
CATSKTLTGGAPRWDTIYF
>NA|TRBV20-1|TRBJ1-1
CSAGRGDTEAFF
>NA|TRBV23-1|TRBJ2-2
CASSPRGPTPGSCFF
>NA|TRBV7-3|TRBJ2-2
CASSLTSDGELFF
>NA|TRBV27|TRBJ2-7
CASSSKASLSYEQYF
>NA|TRBV27|TRBJ2-2
CASSLLAATNTGELFF
>NA|TRBV3-1|TRBJ1-1
CASSQEDRGVAFF
>NA|TRBV6-2/TRBV6-3|TRBJ1-2
CASSYPQGDGYTF
>NA|TRBV15|TRBJ2-5
CATSRNSGDSETQYF
>NA|TRBV5-4|TRBJ2-5
CASSLPGQGQETQYF
>NA|TRBV21-1|TRBJ2-1
CASSKCPKEGQFF
>NA|TRBV9|TRBJ1-1
CASSVGGAEAFF
>NA|TRBV15|TRBJ2-1
CATSREPTRNEQFF
>NA|TRBV6-5|TRBJ2-1
CASSGLDNEQFF
>NA|TRBV7-9|TRBJ1-5
CASSPLGQSQPQHF
>NA|TRBV6-1|TRBJ2-2
CASTRGETGELFF
>NA|TRBV4-3|TRBJ2-1
CASSQFGAGAYNEQFF
>NA|TRBV11-1|TRBJ2-1
CASWRGSSYNEQFF
>NA|TRBV5-1|TRBJ2-1
CASSLGKGHHNEQFF
>NA|TRBV23-1|TRBJ1-5
CASTPSSRDSYQPQHF
>NA|TRBV20-1|TRBJ2-7
CSASLLRENYEQYF
>NA|TRBV3-1|TRBJ2-5
CASSQESREVWETQYF
>medium-sized|TRBV4-2|TRBJ2-3
CASSQSHRAEYTDTQYF
>NA|TRBV20-1|TRBJ2-3
CSAGGASTDTQYF
>NA|TRBV3-1|TRBJ2-1
CASSQGISGSLYEQFF
>NA|TRBV5-1|TRBJ2-1
CASSLMGASYNEQFF
>NA|TRBV3-1|TRBJ1-1
CASSHRNTEAFF
>NA|TRBV30|TRBJ2-7
CAWSVTNSNYEQYF
>medium-sized|TRBV12-3/TRBV12-4|TRBJ1-1
CASSLSAAMNTEAFF
>NA|TRBV4-2|TRBJ2-3
CASSIRTERTDTQYF
>NA|TRBV20-1|TRBJ1-2
CSAWTVGGYTF
>medium-sized|TRBV6-5|TRBJ2-3
CASSSGRSIGADTQYF
>NA|TRBV29-1|TRBJ2-5
CSVEVNGASGRNLETQYF
>medium-sized|TRBV23-1|TRBJ2-7
CASSWQGGEQYF
>NA|TRBV6-4|TRBJ2-5
CASSEKPTGTQYF
>NA|TRBV20-1|TRBJ2-3
CSARVRDFATYF
>NA|TRBV20-1|TRBJ2-1
CSAEQGREAREQFF
>NA|TRBV6-2/TRBV6-3|TRBJ1-3
CASSYTPPDRPGNTIYF
>NA|TRBV6-2/TRBV6-3|TRBJ2-1
CASRGGLAGGPGEFF
>medium-sized|TRBV20-1|TRBJ1-5
CSARAGLKQPQHF
>NA|TRBV20-1|TRBJ1-4
CSATTTTNEKLFF
>NA|TRBV6-1|TRBJ1-2
CASSEDPALGLYGYTF
>NA|TRBV6-4|TRBJ2-3
CASAQGTASTDTQYF
>NA|TRBV19|TRBJ2-4
CASSIGGTGVDIQYF
>NA|TRBV18|TRBJ2-1
CASSPFSDTYNEQFF
>NA|TRBV6-4|TRBJ2-3
CASSAHTSGGADTQYF
>NA|TRBV20-1|TRBJ1-4
CSASDGGPNEKLFF
>NA|TRBV3-1|TRBJ2-1
CASSQDSTYNEQFF
>NA|TRBV6-1|TRBJ2-1
CASSEQGHNEQFF
>NA|TRBV6-6|TRBJ1-1
CAITASVTEAFF
>medium-sized|TRBV6-4|TRBJ2-3
CASSKEGETDTQYF
>NA|TRBV4-2|TRBJ1-5
CASSQDATGGRNQPQHF